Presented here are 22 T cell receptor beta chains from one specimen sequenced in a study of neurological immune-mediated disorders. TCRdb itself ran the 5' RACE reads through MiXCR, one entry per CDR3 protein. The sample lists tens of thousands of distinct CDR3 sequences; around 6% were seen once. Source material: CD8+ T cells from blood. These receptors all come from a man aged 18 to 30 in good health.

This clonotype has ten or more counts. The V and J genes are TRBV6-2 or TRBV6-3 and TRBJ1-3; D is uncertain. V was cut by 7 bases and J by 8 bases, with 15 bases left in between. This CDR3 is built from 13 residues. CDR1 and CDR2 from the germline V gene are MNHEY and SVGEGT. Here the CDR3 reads CASIQAEDDTIYF. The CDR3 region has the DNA TGTGCCAGCATCCAGGCCGAGGATGACACCATATATTTT.

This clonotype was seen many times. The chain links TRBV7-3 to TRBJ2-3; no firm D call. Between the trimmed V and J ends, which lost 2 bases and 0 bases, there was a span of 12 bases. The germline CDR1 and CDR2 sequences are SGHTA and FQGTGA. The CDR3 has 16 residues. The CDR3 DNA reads TGTGCCAGCAGCTTAGGCCTCCTCCCTAGCACAGATACGCAGTATTTT. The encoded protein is CASSLGLLPSTDTQYF.

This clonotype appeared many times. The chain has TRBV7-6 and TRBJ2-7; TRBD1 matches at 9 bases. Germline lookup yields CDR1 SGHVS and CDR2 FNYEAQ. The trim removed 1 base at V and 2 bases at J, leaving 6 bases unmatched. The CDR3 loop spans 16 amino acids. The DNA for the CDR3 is TGTGCCAGCAGCTTAGGGGCTGACAGGGGGGCCTACGAGCAGTACTTC. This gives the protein CASSLGADRGAYEQYF.

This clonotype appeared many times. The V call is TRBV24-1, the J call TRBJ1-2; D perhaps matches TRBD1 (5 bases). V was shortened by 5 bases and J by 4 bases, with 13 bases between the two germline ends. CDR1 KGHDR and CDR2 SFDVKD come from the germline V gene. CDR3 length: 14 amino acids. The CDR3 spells CATSAPDKTYGYTF. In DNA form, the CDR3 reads TGTGCCACCAGTGCCCCGGACAAAACCTATGGCTACACCTTC.

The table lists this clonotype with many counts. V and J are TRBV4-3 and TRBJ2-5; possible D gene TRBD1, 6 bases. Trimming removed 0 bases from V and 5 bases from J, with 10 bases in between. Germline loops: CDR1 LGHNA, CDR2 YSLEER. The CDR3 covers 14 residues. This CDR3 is CASSQDGQWETQYF. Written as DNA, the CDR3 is TGCGCCAGCAGCCAAGATGGACAGTGGGAGACCCAGTACTTC.

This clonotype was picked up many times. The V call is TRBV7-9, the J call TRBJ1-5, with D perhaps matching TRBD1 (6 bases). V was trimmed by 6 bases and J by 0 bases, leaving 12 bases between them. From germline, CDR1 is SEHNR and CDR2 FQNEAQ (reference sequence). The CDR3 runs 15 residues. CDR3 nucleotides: TGTGCCAGCAGTCCCGGACAGAATAGCAATCAGCCCCAGCATTTT. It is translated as CASSPGQNSNQPQHF.

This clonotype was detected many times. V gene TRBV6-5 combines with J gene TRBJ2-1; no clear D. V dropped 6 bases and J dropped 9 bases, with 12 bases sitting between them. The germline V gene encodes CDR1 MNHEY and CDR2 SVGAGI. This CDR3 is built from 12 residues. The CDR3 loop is CASRSFSGEQFF. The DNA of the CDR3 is TGTGCCAGCAGGTCCTTTTCCGGTGAGCAGTTCTTC.

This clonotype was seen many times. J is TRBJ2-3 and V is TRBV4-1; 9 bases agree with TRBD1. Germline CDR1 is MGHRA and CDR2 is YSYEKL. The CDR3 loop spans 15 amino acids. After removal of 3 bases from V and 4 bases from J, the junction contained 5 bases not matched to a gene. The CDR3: CASSQEDRGSDTQYF. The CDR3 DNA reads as TGCGCCAGCAGCCAGGAGGACAGGGGATCAGATACGCAGTATTTT.

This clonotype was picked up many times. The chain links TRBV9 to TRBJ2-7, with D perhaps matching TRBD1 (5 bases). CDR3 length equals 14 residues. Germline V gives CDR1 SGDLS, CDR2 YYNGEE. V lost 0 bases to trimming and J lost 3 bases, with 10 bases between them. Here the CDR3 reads CASSVGQGYYEQYF. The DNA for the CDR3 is TGTGCCAGCAGCGTAGGGCAGGGATACTACGAGCAGTACTTC.

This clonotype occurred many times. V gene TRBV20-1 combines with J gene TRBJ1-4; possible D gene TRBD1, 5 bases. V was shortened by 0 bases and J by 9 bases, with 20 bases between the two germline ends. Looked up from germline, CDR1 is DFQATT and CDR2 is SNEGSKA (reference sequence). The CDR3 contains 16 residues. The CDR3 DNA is TGCAGTGCTAGAGATTCAATGGGGACCCAGGGCCAAAAACTGTTTTTT. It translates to CSARDSMGTQGQKLFF.

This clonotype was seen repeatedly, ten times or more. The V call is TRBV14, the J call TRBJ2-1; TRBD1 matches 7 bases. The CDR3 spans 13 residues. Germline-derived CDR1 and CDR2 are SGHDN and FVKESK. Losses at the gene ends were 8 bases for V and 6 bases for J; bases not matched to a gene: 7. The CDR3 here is CASQTGDGNEQFF. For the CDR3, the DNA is TGTGCCAGCCAAACAGGGGACGGCAATGAGCAGTTCTTC.

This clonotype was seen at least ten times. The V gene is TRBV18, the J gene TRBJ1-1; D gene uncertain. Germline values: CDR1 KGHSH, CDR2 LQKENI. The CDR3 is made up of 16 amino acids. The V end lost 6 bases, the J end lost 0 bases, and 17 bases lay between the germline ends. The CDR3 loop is CASSLTGSSMNTEAFF. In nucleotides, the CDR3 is TGTGCCAGCTCCCTTACGGGCAGCTCTATGAACACTGAAGCTTTCTTT.

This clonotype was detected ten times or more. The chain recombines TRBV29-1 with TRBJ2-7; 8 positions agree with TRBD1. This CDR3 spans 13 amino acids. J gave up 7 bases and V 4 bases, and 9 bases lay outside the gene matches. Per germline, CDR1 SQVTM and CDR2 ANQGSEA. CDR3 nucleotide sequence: TGCAGCGTTGTATTGCCAGGGGGCGGTGAGCAGTACTTC. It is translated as CSVVLPGGGEQYF.

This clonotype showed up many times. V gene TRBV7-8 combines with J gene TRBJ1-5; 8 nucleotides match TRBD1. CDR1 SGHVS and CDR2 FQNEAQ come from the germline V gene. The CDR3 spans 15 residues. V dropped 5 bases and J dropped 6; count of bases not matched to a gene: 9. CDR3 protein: CASSERQGPSQPQHF. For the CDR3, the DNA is TGTGCCAGCAGCGAGCGACAGGGGCCGAGTCAGCCCCAGCATTTT. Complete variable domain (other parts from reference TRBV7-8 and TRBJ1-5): GAGVSQSPRYKVAKRGQDVALRCDPISGHVSLFWYQQALGQGPEFLTYFQNEAQLDKSGLPSDRFFAERPEGSVSTLKIQRTQQEDSAVYLCASSERQGPSQPQHFGDGTRLSIL.

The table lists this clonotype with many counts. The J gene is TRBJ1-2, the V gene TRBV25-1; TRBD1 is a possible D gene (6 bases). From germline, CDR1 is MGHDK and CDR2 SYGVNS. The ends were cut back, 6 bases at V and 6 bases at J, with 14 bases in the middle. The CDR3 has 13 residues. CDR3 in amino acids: CASSLQGLDGYTF. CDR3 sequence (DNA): TGTGCCAGCAGCCTACAGGGTCTGGATGGCTACACCTTC.

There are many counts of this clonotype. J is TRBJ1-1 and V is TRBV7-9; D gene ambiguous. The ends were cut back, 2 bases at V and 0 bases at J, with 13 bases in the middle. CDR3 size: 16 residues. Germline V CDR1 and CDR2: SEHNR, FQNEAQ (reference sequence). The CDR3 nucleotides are TGTGCCAGCAGCTTACATCTGGGCTCGATGAACACTGAAGCTTTCTTT. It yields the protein CASSLHLGSMNTEAFF.

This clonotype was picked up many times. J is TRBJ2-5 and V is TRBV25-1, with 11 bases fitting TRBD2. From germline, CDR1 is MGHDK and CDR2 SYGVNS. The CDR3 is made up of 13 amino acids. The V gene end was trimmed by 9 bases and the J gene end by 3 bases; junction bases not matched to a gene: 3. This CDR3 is CASGSGGEETQYF. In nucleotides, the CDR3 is TGTGCCAGTGGTAGCGGGGGGGAAGAGACCCAGTACTTC.

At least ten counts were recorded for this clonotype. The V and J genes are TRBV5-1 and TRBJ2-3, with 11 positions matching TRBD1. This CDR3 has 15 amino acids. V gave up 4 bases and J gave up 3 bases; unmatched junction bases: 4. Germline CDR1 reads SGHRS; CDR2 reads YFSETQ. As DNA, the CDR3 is TGCGCCAGCAGCGGGGACAGGGGGGAAACAGATACGCAGTATTTT. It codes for CASSGDRGETDTQYF.

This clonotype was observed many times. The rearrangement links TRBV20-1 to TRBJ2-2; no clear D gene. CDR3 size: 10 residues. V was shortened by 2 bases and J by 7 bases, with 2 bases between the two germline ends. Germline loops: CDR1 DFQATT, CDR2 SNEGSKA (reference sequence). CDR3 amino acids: CSARSGELFF. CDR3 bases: TGCAGTGCTAGAAGCGGGGAGCTGTTTTTT.

This chain's CDR3 is CASSPRGGIAKNIQYF. The CDR3 DNA follows: TGTGCCAGCTCACCACGGGGGGGAATAGCCAAAAACATTCAGTACTTC. V and J are TRBV18 and TRBJ2-4; TRBD2 aligns across 7 bases. J was trimmed by 0 bases and V by 1 base; bases with no gene match: 3. CDR1 and CDR2 (germline): KGHSH, LQKENI. CDR3 length equals 16 residues.

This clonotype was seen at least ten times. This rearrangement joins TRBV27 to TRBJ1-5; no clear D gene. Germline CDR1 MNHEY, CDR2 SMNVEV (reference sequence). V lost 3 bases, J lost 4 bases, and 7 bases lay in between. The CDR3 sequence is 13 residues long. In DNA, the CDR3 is TGTGCCAGCAGTTTCAGTGGTAATCAGCCCCAGCATTTT. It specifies CASSFSGNQPQHF.

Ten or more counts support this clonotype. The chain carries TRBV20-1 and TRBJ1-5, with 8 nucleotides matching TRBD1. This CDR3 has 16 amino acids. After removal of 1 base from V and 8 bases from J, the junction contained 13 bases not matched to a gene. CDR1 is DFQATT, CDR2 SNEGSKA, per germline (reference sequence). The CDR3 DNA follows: TGCAGTGCTAGAGCCGAGACAGGGGTGTCCTTGGAGCCCCAGCATTTT. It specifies CSARAETGVSLEPQHF.